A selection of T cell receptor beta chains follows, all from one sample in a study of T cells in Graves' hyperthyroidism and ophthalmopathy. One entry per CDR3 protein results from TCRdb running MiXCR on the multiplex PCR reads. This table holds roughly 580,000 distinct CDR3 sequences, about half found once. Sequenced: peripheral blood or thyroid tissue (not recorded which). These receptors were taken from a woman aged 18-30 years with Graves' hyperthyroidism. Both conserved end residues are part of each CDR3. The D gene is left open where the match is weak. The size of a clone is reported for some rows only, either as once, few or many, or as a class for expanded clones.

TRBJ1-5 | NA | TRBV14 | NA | CASSQKGNQPQHF | TGTGCCAGCAGCCAAAAGGGAAATCAGCCCCAGCATTTT
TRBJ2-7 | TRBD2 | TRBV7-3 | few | CASSPTAGAAYEQYF | TGTGCCAGCAGCCCAACGGCGGGAGCGGCCTACGAGCAGTACTTC
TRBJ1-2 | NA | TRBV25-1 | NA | CASVEGHRVGRYGYTF | TGTGCCAGCGTTGAGGGACACAGGGTAGGCCGCTATGGCTACACCTTC
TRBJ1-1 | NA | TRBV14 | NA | CASSQSELINTEAFF | TGTGCCAGCAGCCAAAGTGAACTGATAAACACTGAAGCTTTCTTT
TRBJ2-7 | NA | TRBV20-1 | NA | CSARATIAGDEQYF | TGCAGTGCTAGAGCCACGATTGCTGGGGACGAGCAGTACTTC
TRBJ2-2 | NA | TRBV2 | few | CASSVLSSGSGELFF | TGTGCCAGCAGTGTGCTGAGTTCTGGCTCCGGGGAGCTGTTTTTT
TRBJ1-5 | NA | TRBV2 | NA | CASSPRGQAQPQHF | TGTGCCAGCAGTCCCCGTGGGCAGGCTCAGCCCCAGCATTTT
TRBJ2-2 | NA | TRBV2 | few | CASSVEMGDTGELFF | TGTGCCAGCAGTGTTGAAATGGGGGACACCGGGGAGCTGTTTTTT
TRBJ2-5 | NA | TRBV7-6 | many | CASSPAGNWGETQYF | TGTGCCAGCAGCCCGGCCGGGAATTGGGGTGAGACCCAGTACTTC
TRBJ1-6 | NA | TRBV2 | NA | CASSQLGLVSPLHF | TGTGCCAGCAGCCAACTAGGGTTAGTGTCACCCCTCCACTTT
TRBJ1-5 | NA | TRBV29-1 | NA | CSVMRGDGNQPQHF | TGCAGCGTTATGAGGGGAGATGGCAATCAGCCCCAGCATTTT
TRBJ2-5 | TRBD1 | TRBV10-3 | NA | CAISAATGVGETQYF | TGTGCCATCAGTGCCGCGACAGGGGTGGGGGAGACCCAGTACTTC
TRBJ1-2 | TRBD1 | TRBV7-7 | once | CATSMPGQAYGYTF | TGTGCCACCAGCATGCCGGGACAGGCATATGGCTACACCTTC
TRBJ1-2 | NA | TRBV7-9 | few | CASSQSTGSYGYTF | TGCGCCAGCAGCCAATCCACAGGGAGTTATGGCTACACCTTC
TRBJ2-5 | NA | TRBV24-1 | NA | CASNGGPPETQYF | TGTGCCAGCAATGGAGGGCCCCCAGAGACCCAGTACTTC
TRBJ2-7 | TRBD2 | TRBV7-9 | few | CASDNFKREGFYEQYF | TGTGCCAGCGATAACTTCAAGCGGGAGGGCTTCTACGAGCAGTACTTC
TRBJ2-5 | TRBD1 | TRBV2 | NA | CASISRTGNQYQETQYF | TGTGCCAGCATCAGCAGGACAGGGAACCAATACCAAGAGACCCAGTACTTC
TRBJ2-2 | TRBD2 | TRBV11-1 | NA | CASSIPVGGLAGGARTGELFF | TGTGCCAGCAGCATTCCCGTAGGGGGACTAGCGGGAGGCGCGCGGACCGGGGAGCTGTTTTTT
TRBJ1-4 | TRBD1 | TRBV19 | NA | CASSLGTGRLFF | TGTGCCAGTAGTTTGGGGACAGGGCGCCTGTTTTTT
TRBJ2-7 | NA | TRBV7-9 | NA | CASSQELGSYEQYF | TGTGCCAGCAGCCAAGAGTTGGGCTCCTACGAGCAGTACTTC
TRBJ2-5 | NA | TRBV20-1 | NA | CSAVPGTSQETQYF | TGCAGTGCTGTGCCCGGGACCAGCCAAGAGACCCAGTACTTC
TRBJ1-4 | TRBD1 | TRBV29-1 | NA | CSAAGTGALNEKLFF | TGCAGCGCAGCCGGGACAGGGGCTCTTAATGAAAAACTGTTTTTT
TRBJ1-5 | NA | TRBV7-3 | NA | CASSEGLHQPQHF | TGTGCCAGCAGCGAGGGACTCCACCAGCCCCAGCATTTT
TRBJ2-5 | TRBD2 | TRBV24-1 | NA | CATSDPSLAVQETQYF | TGTGCCACCAGTGACCCGTCACTAGCGGTCCAAGAGACCCAGTACTTC
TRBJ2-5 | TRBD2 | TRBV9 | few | CASSVDVSGRGETQYF | TGTGCCAGCAGCGTAGATGTTAGCGGGAGGGGGGAGACCCAGTACTTC
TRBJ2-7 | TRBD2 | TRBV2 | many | CASSTATGGSYEQYF | TGTGCCAGCAGCACGGCTACGGGAGGAAGCTACGAGCAGTACTTC
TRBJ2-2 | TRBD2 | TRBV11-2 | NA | CASGRAGTGELFF | TGTGCCAGCGGGAGGGCCGGGACCGGGGAGCTGTTTTTT
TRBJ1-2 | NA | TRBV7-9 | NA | CASSQVGTKFNYGYTF | TGTGCCAGCAGCCAAGTGGGGACAAAATTTAACTATGGCTACACCTTC
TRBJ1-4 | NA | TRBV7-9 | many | CASSLGQSNEKLFF | TGTGCCAGCAGCTTAGGACAATCGAATGAAAAACTGTTTTTT
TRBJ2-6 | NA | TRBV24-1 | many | CATSDPGPSSGANVLTF | TGTGCCACCAGTGATCCGGGTCCTAGCTCTGGGGCCAACGTCCTGACTTTC
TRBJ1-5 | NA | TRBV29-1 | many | CSFSEGSQPQHF | TGCAGCTTTAGCGAGGGGAGTCAGCCCCAGCATTTT
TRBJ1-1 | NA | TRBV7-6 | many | CASSLAVGTEAFF | TGTGCCAGCAGCTTAGCTGTAGGCACTGAAGCTTTCTTT
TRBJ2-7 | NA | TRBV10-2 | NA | CASSLEPRDLNYEQYF | TGCGCCAGCAGCCTCGAGCCGAGGGACTTAAACTACGAGCAGTACTTC
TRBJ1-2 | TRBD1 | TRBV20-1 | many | CSPTGEGYGYTF | TGCAGTCCGACAGGGGAGGGCTATGGCTACACCTTC
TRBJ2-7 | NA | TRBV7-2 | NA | CASSQDNHYEQYF | TGCGCCAGCAGCCAAGACAATCACTACGAGCAGTACTTC
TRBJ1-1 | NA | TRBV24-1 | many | CATAGANTEAFF | TGTGCCACCGCCGGCGCGAACACTGAAGCTTTCTTT
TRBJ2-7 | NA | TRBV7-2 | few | CASSPDGTPYEQYF | TGTGCCAGCAGTCCCGACGGGACGCCCTACGAGCAGTACTTC
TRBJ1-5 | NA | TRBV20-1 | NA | CSARVGRLDQPQHF | TGCAGTGCTAGAGTGGGCAGATTGGATCAGCCCCAGCATTTT
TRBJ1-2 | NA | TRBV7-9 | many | CASSLDRDKGYTF | TGTGCCAGCAGCTTAGATAGGGATAAGGGCTACACCTTC
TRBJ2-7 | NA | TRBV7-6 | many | CASSLGGTGYEQYF | TGTGCCAGCAGCTTAGGCGGGACTGGCTACGAGCAGTACTTC
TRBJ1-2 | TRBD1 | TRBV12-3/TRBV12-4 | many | CASSRDRAYGYTF | TGTGCCAGCAGCCGGGACAGGGCATATGGCTACACCTTC
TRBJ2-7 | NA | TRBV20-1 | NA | CSARSGNGYEQYF | TGCAGTGCTCGTAGCGGTAATGGGTACGAGCAGTACTTC
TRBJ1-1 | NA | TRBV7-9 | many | CASSVIGGGTEAFF | TGTGCCAGCAGCGTCATCGGAGGGGGCACTGAAGCTTTCTTT
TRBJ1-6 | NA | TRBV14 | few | CASSVGLGDNSPLHF | TGTGCCAGCAGCGTTGGTCTTGGAGACAATTCACCCCTCCACTTT
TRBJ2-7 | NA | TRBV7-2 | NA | CASSLGTDEQYF | TGTGCCAGCAGCTTAGGGACGGACGAGCAGTACTTC
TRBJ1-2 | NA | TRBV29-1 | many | CSVSGQNYGYTF | TGCAGCGTTTCGGGCCAGAACTATGGCTACACCTTC
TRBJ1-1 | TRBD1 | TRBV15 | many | CATSTRDRRHTEAFF | TGTGCCACCAGCACCCGGGACAGGAGGCACACTGAAGCTTTCTTT
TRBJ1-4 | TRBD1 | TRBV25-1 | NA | CAGTGTGINEKLFF | TGTGCAGGCACCGGGACAGGAATTAATGAAAAACTGTTTTTT
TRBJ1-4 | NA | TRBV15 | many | CATSRRRATNEKLFF | TGTGCCACCAGCAGGAGACGGGCAACTAATGAAAAACTGTTTTTT
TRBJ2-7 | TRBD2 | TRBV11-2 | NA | CASSLGGGFYEQYF | TGTGCCAGCAGCCTCGGGGGGGGGTTCTACGAGCAGTACTTC
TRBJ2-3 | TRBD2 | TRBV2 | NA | CASSGGLAGAPDTQYF | TGTGCCAGCAGCGGCGGACTAGCGGGAGCCCCAGATACGCAGTATTTT
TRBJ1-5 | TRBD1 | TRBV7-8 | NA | CASSLVRQGDNQPQHF | TGTGCCAGCAGCTTAGTTCGACAGGGAGACAATCAGCCCCAGCATTTT
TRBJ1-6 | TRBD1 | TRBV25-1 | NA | CANPGDRDSSSPLHF | TGTGCCAACCCGGGAGACAGGGATTCCAGTTCACCCCTCCACTTT
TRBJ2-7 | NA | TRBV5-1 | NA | CASSLTSQTYEQYF | TGCGCCAGCAGCTTGACGAGCCAGACCTACGAGCAGTACTTC
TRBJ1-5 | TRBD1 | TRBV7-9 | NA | CASSLAGQASNQPQHF | TGTGCCAGCAGCTTAGCGGGACAGGCCAGCAATCAGCCCCAGCATTTT
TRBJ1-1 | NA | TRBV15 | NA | CATSSIYTEAFF | TGTGCCACCAGCAGTATATACACTGAAGCTTTCTTT
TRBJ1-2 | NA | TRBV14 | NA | CASSQGGSTFYGYTF | TGTGCCAGCAGCCAAGGAGGCAGCACCTTCTATGGCTACACCTTC
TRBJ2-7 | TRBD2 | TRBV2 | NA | CASSELESSGSYEQYF | TGTGCCAGCAGTGAATTGGAGTCTAGCGGTTCCTACGAGCAGTACTTC
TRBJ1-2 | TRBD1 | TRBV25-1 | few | CASSGQGGIGSYGYTF | TGTGCCAGCAGTGGGCAGGGGGGCATAGGGTCCTATGGCTACACCTTC
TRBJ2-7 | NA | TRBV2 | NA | CASSEGATYEQYF | TGTGCCAGCAGTGAAGGGGCGACCTACGAGCAGTACTTC